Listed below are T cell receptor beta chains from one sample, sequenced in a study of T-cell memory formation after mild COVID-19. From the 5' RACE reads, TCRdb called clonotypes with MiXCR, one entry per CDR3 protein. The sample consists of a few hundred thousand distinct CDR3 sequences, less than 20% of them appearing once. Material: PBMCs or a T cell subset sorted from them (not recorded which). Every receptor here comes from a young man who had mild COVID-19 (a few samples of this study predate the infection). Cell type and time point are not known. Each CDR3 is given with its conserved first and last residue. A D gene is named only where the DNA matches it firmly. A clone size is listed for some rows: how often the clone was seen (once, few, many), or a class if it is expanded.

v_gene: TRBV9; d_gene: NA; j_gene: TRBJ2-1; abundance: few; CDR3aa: CASSAMGGLRDNEQFF; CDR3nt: TGTGCCAGCAGCGCGATGGGGGGCCTTCGGGATAATGAGCAGTTCTTC
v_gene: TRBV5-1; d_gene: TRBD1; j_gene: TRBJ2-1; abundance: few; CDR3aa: CASSPTGVGDEQFF; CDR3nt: TGCGCCAGCAGCCCGACAGGGGTGGGCGATGAGCAGTTCTTC
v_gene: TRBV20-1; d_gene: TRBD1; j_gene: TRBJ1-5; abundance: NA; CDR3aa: CSAAGGLDRGKNQPQHF; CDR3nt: TGCAGTGCTGCGGGGGGACTGGACAGGGGGAAAAATCAGCCCCAGCATTTT
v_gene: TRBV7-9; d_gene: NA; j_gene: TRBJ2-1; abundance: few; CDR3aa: CASSHASHEQFF; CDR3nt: TGTGCCAGCAGCCACGCCAGCCATGAGCAGTTCTTC
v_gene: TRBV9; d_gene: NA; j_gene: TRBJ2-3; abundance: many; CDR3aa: CASSAAGTDTQYF; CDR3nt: TGTGCCAGCAGCGCGGCAGGCACAGATACGCAGTATTTT
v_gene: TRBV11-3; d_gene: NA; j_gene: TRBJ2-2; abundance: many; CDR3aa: CASSFGGMNTGELFF; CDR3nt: TGTGCCAGCAGCTTCGGGGGAATGAACACCGGGGAGCTGTTTTTT
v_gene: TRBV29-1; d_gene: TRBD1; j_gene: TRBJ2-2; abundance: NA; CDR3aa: CSVEDMGQVELFF; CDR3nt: TGCAGCGTTGAAGATATGGGACAGGTGGAGCTGTTTTTT
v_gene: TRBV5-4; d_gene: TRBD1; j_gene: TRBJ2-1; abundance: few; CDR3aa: CASQTGGSVNEQFF; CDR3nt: TGTGCCAGTCAAACAGGGGGGTCGGTCAATGAGCAGTTCTTC
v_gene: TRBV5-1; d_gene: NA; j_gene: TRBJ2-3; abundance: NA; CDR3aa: CASSSDPEDTQYF; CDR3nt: TGCGCCAGCAGCTCTGACCCGGAGGATACGCAGTATTTT
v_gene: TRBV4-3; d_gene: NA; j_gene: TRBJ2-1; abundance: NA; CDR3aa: CASSQDKSPFAASAFYRGEQFF; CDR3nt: TGCGCCAGCAGCCAAGATAAGAGCCCCTTCGCCGCTAGCGCATTTTATAGGGGTGAGCAGTTCTTC
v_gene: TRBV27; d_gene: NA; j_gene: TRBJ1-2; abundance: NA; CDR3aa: CASSLEGSGSIYGYTF; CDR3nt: TGTGCCAGCAGTTTGGAAGGGAGTGGATCGATCTATGGCTACACCTTC
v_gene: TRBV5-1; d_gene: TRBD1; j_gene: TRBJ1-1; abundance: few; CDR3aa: CASSPTGTDTEAFF; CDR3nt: TGCGCCAGCAGCCCGACTGGGACAGACACTGAAGCTTTCTTT
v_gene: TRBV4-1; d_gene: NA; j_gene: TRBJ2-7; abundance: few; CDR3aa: CASSQAPREAYEQYF; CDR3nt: TGCGCCAGCAGCCAAGCCCCAAGGGAAGCCTACGAGCAGTACTTC
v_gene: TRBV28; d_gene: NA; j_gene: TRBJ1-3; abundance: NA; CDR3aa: CASNTFSGNTIYF; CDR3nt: TGTGCCAGCAACACCTTCTCTGGAAACACCATATATTTT
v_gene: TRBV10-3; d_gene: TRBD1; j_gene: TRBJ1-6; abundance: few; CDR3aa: CAISERSTGTGNSPLHF; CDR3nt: TGTGCCATCAGTGAACGTTCGACCGGGACAGGGAATTCACCCCTCCACTTT
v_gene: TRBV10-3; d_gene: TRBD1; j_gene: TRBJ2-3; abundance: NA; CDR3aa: CAIRGTGRTDTQYF; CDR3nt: TGTGCCATCAGGGGGACAGGGCGCACAGATACGCAGTATTTT
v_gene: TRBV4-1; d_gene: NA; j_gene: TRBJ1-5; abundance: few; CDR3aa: CASSQSLTNIAGNQPQHF; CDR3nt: TGCGCCAGCAGCCAATCTTTGACAAACATCGCGGGCAATCAGCCCCAGCATTTT
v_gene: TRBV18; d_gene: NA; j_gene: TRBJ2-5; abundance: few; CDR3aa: CASSPPGGPWGTQYF; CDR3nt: TGTGCCAGCTCACCACCTGGTGGGCCCTGGGGGACCCAGTACTTC
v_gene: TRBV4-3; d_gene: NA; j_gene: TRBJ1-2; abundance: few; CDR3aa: CASSQDNRRQAYTF; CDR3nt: TGCGCCAGCAGCCAAGATAATAGGCGTCAGGCTTACACCTTC
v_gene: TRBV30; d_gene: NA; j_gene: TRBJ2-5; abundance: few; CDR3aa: CAWSAQETQYF; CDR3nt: TGTGCCTGGAGTGCCCAAGAGACCCAGTACTTC
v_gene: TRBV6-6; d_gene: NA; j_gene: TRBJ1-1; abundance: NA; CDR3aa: CASSYSTQRVEAFF; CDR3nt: TGTGCCAGCAGTTACTCGACGCAGCGGGTGGAAGCTTTCTTT
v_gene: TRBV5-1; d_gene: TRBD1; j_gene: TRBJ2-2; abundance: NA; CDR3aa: CASSLLNLGQGSGELFF; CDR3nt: TGCGCCAGCAGCTTACTTAACCTTGGACAGGGGTCCGGGGAGCTGTTTTTT
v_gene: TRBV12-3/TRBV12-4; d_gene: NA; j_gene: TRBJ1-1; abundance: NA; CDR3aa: CASRMAGRDTEAFF; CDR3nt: TGTGCCAGCAGGATGGCGGGGAGAGACACTGAAGCTTTCTTT
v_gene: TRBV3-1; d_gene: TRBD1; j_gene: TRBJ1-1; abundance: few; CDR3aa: CASSLFFDRANTEAFF; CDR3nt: TGTGCCAGCAGCCTCTTTTTCGACAGGGCGAACACTGAAGCTTTCTTT
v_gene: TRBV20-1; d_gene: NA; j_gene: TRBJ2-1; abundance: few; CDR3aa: CSAHKRGENEQFF; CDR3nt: TGCAGTGCTCACAAAAGAGGGGAGAATGAGCAGTTCTTC
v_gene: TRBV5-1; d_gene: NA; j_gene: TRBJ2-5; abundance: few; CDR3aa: CASSRGQLEETQYF; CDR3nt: TGCGCCAGCAGCCGAGGACAGTTAGAAGAGACCCAGTACTTC
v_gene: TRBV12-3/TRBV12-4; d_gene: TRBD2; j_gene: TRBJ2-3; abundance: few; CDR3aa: CASRIAGGPGDTQYF; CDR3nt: TGTGCCAGCAGGATAGCGGGGGGGCCAGGAGATACGCAGTATTTT
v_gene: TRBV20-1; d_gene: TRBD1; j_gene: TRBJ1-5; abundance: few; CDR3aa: CSVEQGFKQPQHF; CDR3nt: TGCAGTGTAGAACAGGGGTTTAAACAGCCCCAGCATTTT
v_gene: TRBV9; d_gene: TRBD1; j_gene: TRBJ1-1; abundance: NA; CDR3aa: CASSVAGGYQTEAFF; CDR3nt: TGTGCCAGCAGCGTAGCAGGGGGCTACCAGACTGAAGCTTTCTTT
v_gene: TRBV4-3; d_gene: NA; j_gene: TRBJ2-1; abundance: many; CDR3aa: CASSLGRYNEQFF; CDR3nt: TGTGCCAGCAGCTTAGGACGGTACAATGAGCAGTTCTTC
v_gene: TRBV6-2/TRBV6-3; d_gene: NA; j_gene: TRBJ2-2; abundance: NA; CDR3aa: CASRTVLRELFF; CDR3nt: TGTGCCAGCAGGACAGTACTGCGGGAGCTGTTTTTT
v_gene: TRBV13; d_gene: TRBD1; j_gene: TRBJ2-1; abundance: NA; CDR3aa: CASSQSGTGRNEQFF; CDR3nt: TGTGCCAGCAGCCAATCCGGGACAGGGCGTAATGAGCAGTTCTTC
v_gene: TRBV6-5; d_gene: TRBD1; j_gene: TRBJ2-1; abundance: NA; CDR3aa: CASSLQHGGQGSVHEQFF; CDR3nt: TGTGCCAGCAGCCTTCAGCATGGGGGACAGGGGAGTGTTCATGAGCAGTTCTTC
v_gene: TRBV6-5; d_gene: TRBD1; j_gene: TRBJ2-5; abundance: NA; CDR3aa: CASSSTGGGKTQYF; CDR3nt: TGTGCCAGCAGCTCGACAGGGGGCGGGAAGACCCAGTACTTC
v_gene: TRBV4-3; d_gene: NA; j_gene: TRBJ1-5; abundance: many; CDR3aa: CASSQDVGSGQPQHF; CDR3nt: TGCGCCAGCAGCCAAGACGTGGGTTCGGGGCAGCCCCAGCATTTT
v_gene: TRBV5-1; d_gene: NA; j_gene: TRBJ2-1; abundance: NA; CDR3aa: CASSRLLTGSQNEQFF; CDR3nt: TGCGCCAGCAGCAGACTACTGACCGGGTCCCAAAATGAGCAGTTCTTC
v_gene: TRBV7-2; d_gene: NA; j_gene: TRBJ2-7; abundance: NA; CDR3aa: CASSSDGSYEQYF; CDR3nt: TGTGCCAGCAGCTCGGACGGCTCCTACGAGCAGTACTTC
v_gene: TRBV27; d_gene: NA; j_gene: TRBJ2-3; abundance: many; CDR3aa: CAPANPEEDTQYF; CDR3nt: TGTGCCCCCGCGAATCCCGAGGAAGATACGCAGTATTTT
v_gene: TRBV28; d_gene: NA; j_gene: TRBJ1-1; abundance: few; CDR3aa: CASSLGGGGAFF; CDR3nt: TGTGCCAGCAGTTTAGGCGGCGGTGGAGCTTTCTTT
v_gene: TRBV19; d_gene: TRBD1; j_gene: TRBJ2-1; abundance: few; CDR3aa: CASTAIGTGARNEQFF; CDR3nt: TGTGCCAGTACCGCGATAGGGACAGGGGCCCGCAATGAGCAGTTCTTC
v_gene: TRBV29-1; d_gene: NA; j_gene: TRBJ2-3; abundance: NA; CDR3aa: CSVDRTGHTSTDTQYF; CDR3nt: TGCAGCGTTGATCGTACAGGCCATACTAGCACAGATACGCAGTATTTT
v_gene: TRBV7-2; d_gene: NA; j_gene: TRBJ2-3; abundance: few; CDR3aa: CASSRDRPIGDTQYF; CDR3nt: TGTGCCAGCAGCCGCGACAGGCCCATCGGAGATACGCAGTATTTT
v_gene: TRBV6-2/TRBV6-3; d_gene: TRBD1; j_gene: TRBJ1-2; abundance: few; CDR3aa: CASRGSGQGSYGYTF; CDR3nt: TGTGCCAGCAGAGGTTCCGGACAGGGAAGCTATGGCTACACCTTC
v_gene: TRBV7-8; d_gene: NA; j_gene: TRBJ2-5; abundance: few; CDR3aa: CASSTPGTQYF; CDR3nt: TGTGCCAGCAGCACCCCGGGTACCCAGTACTTC
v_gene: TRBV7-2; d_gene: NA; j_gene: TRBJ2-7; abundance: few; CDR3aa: CASSFGTTSYEQYF; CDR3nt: TGTGCCAGCAGCTTTGGGACGACCTCCTACGAGCAGTACTTC
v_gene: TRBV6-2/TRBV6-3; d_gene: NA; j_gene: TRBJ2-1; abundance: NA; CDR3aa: CASSYPQAGSYNEQFF; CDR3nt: TGTGCCAGCAGTTACCCACAGGCGGGCTCCTACAATGAGCAGTTCTTC
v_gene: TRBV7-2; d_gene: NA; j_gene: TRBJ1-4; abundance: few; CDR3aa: CASSFSGTNDEKLFF; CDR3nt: TGTGCCAGCAGCTTTTCCGGGACGAACGATGAAAAACTGTTTTTT
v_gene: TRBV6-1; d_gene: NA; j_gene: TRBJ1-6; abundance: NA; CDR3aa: CASSEAGGHSYNSPLHF; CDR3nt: TGTGCCAGCAGTGAAGCAGGAGGGCACTCCTATAATTCACCCCTCCACTTT
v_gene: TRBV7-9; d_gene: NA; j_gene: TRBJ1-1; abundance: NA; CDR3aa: CASSLAFIVDSLNTEAFF; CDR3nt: TGTGCCAGCAGCTTAGCATTTATAGTAGACAGTTTGAACACTGAAGCTTTCTTT
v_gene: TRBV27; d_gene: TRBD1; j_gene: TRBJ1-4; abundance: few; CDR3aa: CASSLSTGVSGKLFF; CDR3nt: TGTGCCAGCAGTTTATCTACAGGGGTGTCGGGAAAACTGTTTTTT
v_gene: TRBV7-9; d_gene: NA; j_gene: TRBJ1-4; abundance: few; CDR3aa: CASSYVGATNEKLFF; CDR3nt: TGTGCCAGCAGCTATGTAGGTGCAACTAATGAAAAACTGTTTTTT
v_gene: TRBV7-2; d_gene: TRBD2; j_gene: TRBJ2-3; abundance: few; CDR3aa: CASSPTSGGWADTQYF; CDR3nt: TGTGCCAGCAGCCCTACTAGCGGGGGGTGGGCAGATACGCAGTATTTT